The clone carrying this T cell receptor beta chain was seen many times. Its antigen is undetermined. The time point is: patch test 3, about 24 weeks after DPC sensitization. Noted treatment: therapeutic diphenylcyclopropenone sensitization with weekly scalp DPC. TCRdb redid the calling of the RACE reads with MiXCR, one entry per CDR3 protein. Of tens of thousands of distinct CDR3 sequences in the sample, approximately 10% were seen once. The CDR3 has 14 amino acids. V dropped 6 bases and J dropped 6 bases, with 18 bases sitting between them. From germline, CDR1 is MNHEY and CDR2 SVGAGI. The record originates from a study of human T cells and chemical hapten exposure. Study information: After 6 days, upper back 0.01% DPC patch tests were scored. General study points: TCRs exceeding a frequency of 1 in 1000 stayed unchanged under DPC sensitization. Versus controls, significantly more large CDR3 similarity clusters arose from expanded TCRs.

The clonotype originates from a woman aged 25 to 39 with alopecia areata. Some clones in this sample may be carry-over from other donors' samples. The chain uses TRBV6-5 and TRBJ2-7; maybe TRBD2 (6 bases). The sequenced sample was whole blood, obtained in connection with sensitization to the hapten diphenylcyclopropenone (DPC). This chain's CDR3 is CASRSSLASSEQYV. CDR3 nucleotides: TGTGCCAGCAGATCCTCCCTAGCGTCTAGCGAGCAGTACGTC.